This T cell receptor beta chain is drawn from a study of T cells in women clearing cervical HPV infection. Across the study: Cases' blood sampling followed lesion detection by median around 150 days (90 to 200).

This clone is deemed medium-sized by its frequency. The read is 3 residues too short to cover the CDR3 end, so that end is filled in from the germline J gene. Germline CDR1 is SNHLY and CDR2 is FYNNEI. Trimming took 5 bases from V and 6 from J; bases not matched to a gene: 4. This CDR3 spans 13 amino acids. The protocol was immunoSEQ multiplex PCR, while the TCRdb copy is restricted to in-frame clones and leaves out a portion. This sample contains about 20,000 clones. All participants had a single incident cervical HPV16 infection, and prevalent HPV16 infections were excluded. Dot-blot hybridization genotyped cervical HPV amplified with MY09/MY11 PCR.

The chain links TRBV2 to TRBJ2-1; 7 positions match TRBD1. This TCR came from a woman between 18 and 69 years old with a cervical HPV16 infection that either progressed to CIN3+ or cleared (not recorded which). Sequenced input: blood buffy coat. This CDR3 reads CASSKGGLNEQFF. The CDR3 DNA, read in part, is TGTGCCAGCAGTAAAGGGGGCCTCAATGAG.